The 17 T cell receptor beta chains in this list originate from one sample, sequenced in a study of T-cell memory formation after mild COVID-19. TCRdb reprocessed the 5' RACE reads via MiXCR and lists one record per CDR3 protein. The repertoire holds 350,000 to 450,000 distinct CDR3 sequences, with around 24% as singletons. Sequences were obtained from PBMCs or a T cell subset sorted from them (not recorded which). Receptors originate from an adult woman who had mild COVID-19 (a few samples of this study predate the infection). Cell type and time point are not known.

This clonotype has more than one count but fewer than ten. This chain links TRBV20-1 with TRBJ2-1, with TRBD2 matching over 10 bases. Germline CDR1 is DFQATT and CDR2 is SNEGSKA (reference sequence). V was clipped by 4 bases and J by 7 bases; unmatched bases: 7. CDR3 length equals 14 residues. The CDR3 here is CSATSGSSWNEQFF. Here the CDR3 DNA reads TGCAGTGCTACTAGCGGGAGTAGTTGGAATGAGCAGTTCTTC.

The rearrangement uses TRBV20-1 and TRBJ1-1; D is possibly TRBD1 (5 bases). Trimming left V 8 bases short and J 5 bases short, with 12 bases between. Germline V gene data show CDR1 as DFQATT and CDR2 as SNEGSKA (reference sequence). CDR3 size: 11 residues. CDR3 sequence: CSSSWGTEAFF. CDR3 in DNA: TGCAGTTCCTCTTGGGGGACTGAAGCTTTCTTT.

The CDR3 DNA sequence: TGTGCCAGCAGTTTAGTTGCAGGGGTCAATCAGCCCCAGCATTTT. It encodes CASSLVAGVNQPQHF. This chain connects TRBV12-3 or TRBV12-4 to TRBJ1-5, with D possibly being TRBD1 (6 bases). CDR3 length: 15 amino acids. V was trimmed by 1 base and J by 3 bases, leaving 10 bases between them.

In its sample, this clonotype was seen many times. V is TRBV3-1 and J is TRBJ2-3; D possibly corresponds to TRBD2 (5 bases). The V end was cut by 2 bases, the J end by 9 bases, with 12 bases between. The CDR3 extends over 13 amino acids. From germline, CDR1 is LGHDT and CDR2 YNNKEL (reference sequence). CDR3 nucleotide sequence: TGTGCCAGCAGCCAAATACGGTCGGGGACGCAGTATTTT. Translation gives CASSQIRSGTQYF.

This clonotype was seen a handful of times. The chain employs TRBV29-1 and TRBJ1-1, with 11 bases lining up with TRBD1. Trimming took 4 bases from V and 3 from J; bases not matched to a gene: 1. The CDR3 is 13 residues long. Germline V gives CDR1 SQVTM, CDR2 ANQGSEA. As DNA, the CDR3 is TGCAGCGTTGGGGGACAGGGGGACACTGAAGCTTTCTTT. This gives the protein CSVGGQGDTEAFF.

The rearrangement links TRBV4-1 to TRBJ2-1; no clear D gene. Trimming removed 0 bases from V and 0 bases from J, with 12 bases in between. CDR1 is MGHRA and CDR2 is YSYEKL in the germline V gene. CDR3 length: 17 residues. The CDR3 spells CASSQDILRSSYNEQFF. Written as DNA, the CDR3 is TGCGCCAGCAGCCAAGATATCCTTAGAAGCTCCTACAATGAGCAGTTCTTC.

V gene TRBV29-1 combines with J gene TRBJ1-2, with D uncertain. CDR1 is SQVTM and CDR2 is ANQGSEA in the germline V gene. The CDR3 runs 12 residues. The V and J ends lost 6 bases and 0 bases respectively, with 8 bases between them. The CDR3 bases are TGCAGCGTAGGAGGTTCTAACTATGGCTACACCTTC. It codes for CSVGGSNYGYTF.

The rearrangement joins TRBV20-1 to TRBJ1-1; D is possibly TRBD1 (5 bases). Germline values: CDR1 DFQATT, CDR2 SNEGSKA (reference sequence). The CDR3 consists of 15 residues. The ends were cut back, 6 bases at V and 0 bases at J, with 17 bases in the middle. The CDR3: CSAQPPGLMNTEAFF. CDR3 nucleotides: TGCAGTGCCCAACCGCCGGGACTTATGAACACTGAAGCTTTCTTT.

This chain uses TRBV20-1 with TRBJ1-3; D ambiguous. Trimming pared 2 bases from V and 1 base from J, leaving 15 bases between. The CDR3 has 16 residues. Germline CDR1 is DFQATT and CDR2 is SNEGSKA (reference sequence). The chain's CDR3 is CSARLADGRSGNTIYF. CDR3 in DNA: TGCAGTGCTAGACTCGCCGACGGAAGATCTGGAAACACCATATATTTT.

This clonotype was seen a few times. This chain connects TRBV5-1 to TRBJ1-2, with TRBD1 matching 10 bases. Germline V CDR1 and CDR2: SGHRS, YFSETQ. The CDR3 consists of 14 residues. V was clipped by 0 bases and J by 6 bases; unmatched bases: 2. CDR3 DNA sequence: TGCGCCAGCAGCTTGGCCGGACAGGGGGATGGCTACACCTTC. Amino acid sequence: CASSLAGQGDGYTF.

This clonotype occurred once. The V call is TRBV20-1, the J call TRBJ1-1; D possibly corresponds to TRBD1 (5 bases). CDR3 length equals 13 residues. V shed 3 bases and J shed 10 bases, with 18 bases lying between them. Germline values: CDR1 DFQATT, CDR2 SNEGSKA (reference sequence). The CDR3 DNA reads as TGCAGTGCTAGCGTTGTGGGGCGGTCGGTAGCTTTCTTT. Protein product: CSASVVGRSVAFF.

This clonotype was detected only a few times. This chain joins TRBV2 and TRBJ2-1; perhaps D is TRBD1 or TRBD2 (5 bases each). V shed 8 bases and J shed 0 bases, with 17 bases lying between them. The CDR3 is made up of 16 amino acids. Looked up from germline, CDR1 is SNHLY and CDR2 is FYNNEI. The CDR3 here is CASLRDAVSSYNEQFF. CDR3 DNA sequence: TGTGCCAGCCTCCGGGACGCGGTTAGCTCCTACAATGAGCAGTTCTTC.

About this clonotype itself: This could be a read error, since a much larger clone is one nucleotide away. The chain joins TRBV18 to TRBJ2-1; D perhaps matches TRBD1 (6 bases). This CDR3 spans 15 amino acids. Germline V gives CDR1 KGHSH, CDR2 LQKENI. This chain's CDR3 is CASSLRTAAGNEQSF. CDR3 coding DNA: TGTGCCAGCTCACTCCGGACAGCGGCGGGCAATGAGCAGTCCTTC.

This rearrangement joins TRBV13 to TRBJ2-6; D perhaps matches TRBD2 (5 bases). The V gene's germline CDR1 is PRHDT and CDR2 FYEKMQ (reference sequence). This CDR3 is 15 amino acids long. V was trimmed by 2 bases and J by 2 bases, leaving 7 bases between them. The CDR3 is CASSLLGTGANVLTF. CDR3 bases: TGTGCCAGCAGCTTACTCGGGACTGGGGCCAACGTCCTGACTTTC.

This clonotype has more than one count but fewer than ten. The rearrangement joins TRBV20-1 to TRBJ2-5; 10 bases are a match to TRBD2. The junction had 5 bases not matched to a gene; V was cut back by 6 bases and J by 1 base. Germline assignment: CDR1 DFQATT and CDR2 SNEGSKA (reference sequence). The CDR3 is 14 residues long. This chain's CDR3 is CSAPGTSAQETQYF. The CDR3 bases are TGCAGTGCCCCCGGGACTAGCGCCCAAGAGACCCAGTACTTC.

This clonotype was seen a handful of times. The CDR3 coding sequence is TGCGCCAGCACCGAGACCGCGGGCACCGGGGAGCTGTTTTTT. Amino acid sequence: CASTETAGTGELFF. The chain recombines TRBV5-1 with TRBJ2-2, with D perhaps matching TRBD2 (5 bases). The CDR3 is 14 amino acids. The V gene's germline CDR1 is SGHRS and CDR2 YFSETQ. V was cut by 6 bases and J by 4 bases, with 13 bases left in between.

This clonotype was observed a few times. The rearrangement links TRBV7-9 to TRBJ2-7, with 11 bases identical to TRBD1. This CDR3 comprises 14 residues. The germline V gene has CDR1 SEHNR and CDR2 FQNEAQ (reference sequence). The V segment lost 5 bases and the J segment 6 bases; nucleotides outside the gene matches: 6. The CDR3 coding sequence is TGTGCCAGCAGCCCGGGACAGGGGGAGGCCGAGCAGTACTTC. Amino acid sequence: CASSPGQGEAEQYF. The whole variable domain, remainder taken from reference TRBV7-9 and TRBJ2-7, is DTGVSQNPRHKITKRGQNVTFRCDPISEHNRLYWYRQTLGQGPEFLTYFQNEAQLEKSRLLSDRFSAERPKGSFSTLEIQRTEQGDSAMYLCASSPGQGEAEQYFGPGTRLTVT.